This entry concerns a single T cell receptor beta chain. This clone was counted between two and nine times. Its antigen has not been determined. The gene names and germline sequences given are murine. The sequence runs out 4 residues before the end of the CDR3; the remainder is reconstructed from the germline J gene. The library was obtained by the immunoSEQ multiplex PCR assay. RNA was extracted from all samples and reverse transcribed into cDNA, which served as template for TCR sequencing. SuperScript III was used for first-strand cDNA synthesis, primed with a 2:1 mix of oligo-dT and random hexamers. A synthetic immune receptor repertoire was used to assess amplification bias, and residual bias was removed computationally. Libraries were sequenced on Illumina HiSeq using 60 bp reads that covered the CDR3 and were read from J toward V. The authors' pipeline ran thus. Raw reads were preprocessed for error removal, and CDR3 was defined according to IMGT conventions as running from the conserved cysteine to phenylalanine. Clonality was calculated as 1 minus Shannon entropy normalized by log2 of the number of productive unique TCRs. Whether each scalp clone was CD4 or CD8 was inferred by checking scalp TCRbeta sequences against the CD4 and CD8 repertoires from sorted blood. As stored in TCRdb, this immuneACCESS dataset retains in-frame rearrangements with V and J assigned. A fraction of the clones does not appear; measured against another copy, unresolved V genes explain less than half of the discrepancy, and the remainder lacks a known reason. For V, J and clone size, that table is used; D and trimming come from the DNA. Across this sample, roughly 260,000 clones were tabulated and none appeared just once. Approximately 1.2% of the sample is taken by the ten largest.

Cells from pooled mouse cutaneous lymph nodes were stained for CD4, CD8alpha, NKG2D, NKG2ACE and other markers and then sorted on a BD Influx. The entry originates in a study of CD8+ T cells in alopecia areata listed by TCRdb under 2018. Describing the broader study: Skin from C3H/HeJ donors with spontaneous alopecia (roughly 6-13 months old) was grafted onto female C3H/HeJ recipients that were about 7-10 weeks old. In humans, TCRbeta sequencing was performed on scalp tissue and on sorted CD4+ and CD8+ peripheral blood T cells from healthy controls and from patients with patchy or totalis/universalis alopecia areata. Scalp clonality was compared across normal scalp (n=4), patchy alopecia areata scalp (n=8), and alopecia totalis/universalis scalp (n=8). To study T cell clonal expansion in alopecia areata, the researchers applied high-throughput TCRbeta sequencing to both the C3H/HeJ mouse model and human patients. TCRbeta CDR3 regions were amplified by immunoSEQ multiplex PCR with 35 Vbeta forward and 13 Jbeta reverse primers. RNA was extracted with the PAXgene miRNA kit for fixed scalp, the miRNeasy kit for PBMCs, and the RNeasy kit for mouse skin. On the study overall, not on this receptor specifically: Compared with mice, TCR sequences shared between patients were less clear, possibly partly because of HLA diversity across the patient population. Scalp TCR repertoire analysis is complicated because resident alphabeta T cells in normal human skin are also sequenced, whereas mouse skin is dominated by gammadelta T cells. Compared with normal scalp, lesional scalp, particularly in alopecia totalis/universalis, had higher clonality and more expanded CD8+ clones, which suggests antigenic drive.

In the germline V gene (reference sequence), CDR1 corresponds to NNHNN and CDR2 to SYGAGS. The CDR3 sequence holds 15 residues, the cysteine and phenylalanine included. Sequencing covers 33 bases of the CDR3, shown here with the frame starting at base 1. The junction shows trimming of 0 bases on V and 4 bases on J, plus 11 bases between the germline ends. The material sequenced was CD4+ T cells sorted from a lymph node. The sequence was collected from a C3H/HeJ mouse with alopecia areata. For this strain, the MHC haplotype is H2-k. Rearrangement joined TRBV13-2 to TRBJ2-1; perhaps TRBD1 is the D gene, with 5 bases matching. The CDR3 in this case is CASGDGGEGYAEQFF. CDR3 DNA (partial): TGTGCCAGCGGTGATGGAGGGGAGGGGTATGCT.